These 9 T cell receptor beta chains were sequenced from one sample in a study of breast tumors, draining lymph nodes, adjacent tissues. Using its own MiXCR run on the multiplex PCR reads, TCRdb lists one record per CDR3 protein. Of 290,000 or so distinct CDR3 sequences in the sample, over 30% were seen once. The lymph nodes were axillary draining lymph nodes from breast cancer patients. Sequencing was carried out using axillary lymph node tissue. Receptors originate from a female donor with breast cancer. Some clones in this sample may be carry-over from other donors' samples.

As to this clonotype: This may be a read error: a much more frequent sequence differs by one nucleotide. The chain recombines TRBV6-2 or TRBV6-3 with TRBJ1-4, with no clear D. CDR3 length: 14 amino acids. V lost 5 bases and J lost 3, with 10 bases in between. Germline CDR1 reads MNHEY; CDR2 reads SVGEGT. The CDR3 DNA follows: TGTGCCAGCAGTCACGAGGGCTCTAATGAAAAACTGTTTTTT. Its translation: CASSHEGSNEKLFF.

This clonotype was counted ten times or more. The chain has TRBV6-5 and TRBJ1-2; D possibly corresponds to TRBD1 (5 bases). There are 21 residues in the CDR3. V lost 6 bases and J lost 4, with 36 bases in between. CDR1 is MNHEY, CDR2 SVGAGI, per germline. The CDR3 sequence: CASRKGAWQIRTGWDFYGYTF. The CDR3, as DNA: TGTGCCAGCAGAAAAGGGGCGTGGCAGATTCGGACGGGGTGGGATTTCTATGGCTACACCTTC.

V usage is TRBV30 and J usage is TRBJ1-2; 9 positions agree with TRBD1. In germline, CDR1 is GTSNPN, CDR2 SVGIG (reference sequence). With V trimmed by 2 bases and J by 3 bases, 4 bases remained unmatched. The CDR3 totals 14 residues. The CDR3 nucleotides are TGTGCCTGGAGTTGGGACAGGGCAGACTATGGCTACACCTTC. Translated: CAWSWDRADYGYTF.

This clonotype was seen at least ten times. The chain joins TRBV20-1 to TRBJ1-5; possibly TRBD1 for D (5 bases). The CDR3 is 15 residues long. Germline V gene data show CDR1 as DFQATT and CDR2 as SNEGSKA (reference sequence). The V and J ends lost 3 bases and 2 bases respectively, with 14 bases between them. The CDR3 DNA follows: TGCAGTGCTAGCTTGGGGCGCGGGGGCAATCAGCCCCAGCATTTT. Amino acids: CSASLGRGGNQPQHF.

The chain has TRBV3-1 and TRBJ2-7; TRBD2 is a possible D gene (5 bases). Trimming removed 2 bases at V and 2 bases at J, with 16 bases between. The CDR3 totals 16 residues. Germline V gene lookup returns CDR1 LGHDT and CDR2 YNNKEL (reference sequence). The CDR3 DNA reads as TGTGCCAGCAGCCAAAAGGGCCTAACGGGAACCTACGAGCAGTACTTC. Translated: CASSQKGLTGTYEQYF.

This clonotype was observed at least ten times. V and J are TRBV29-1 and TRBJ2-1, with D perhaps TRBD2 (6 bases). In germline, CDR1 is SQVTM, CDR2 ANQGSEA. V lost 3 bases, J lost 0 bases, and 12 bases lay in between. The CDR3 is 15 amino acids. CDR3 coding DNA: TGCAGCGTTGACCGGGCGGGGAGCTCCTACAATGAGCAGTTCTTC. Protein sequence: CSVDRAGSSYNEQFF.

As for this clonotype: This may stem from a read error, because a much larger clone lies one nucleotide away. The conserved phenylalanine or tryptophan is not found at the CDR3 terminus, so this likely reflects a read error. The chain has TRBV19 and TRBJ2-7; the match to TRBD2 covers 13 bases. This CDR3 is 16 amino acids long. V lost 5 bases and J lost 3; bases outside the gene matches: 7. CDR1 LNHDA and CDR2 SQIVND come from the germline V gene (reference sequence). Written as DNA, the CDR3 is TGTGCCAGTAGTCCAGGACTAGCGGGAGAAATCTACGAGCAGTACTCC. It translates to CASSPGLAGEIYEQYS.

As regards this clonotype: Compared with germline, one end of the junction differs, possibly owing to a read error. CDR3 in amino acids: CASTGGRGGYGQYF. For the CDR3, the DNA is TGTGCCAGCACCGGAGGTCGAGGGGGCTACGGGCAGTACTTC. The chain links TRBV6-1 to TRBJ2-7, with 7 bases that match TRBD1. This CDR3 has 14 residues. Germline loops: CDR1 MNHNS, CDR2 SASEGT.

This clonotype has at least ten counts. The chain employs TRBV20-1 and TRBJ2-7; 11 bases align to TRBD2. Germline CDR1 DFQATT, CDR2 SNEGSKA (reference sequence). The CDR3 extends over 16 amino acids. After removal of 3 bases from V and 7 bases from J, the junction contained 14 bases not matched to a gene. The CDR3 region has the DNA TGCAGTGCTAGGGTTGCTCAACTAGCGGGAGTTGGGGAGCAGTACTTC. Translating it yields CSARVAQLAGVGEQYF.